What follows are 24 T cell receptor beta chains derived from one specimen sequenced in a study of cytomegalovirus exposure and HLA in healthy donors. The table came from immunoSEQ multiplex PCR; TCRdb's copy has only in-frame clones and leaves some out. Among about 160,000 clones listed, around 82% were seen once. What was sequenced was PBMCs. The source of these receptors is a young man in good health and CMV-seropositive.

The chain links TRBV7-9 to TRBJ1-2; unclear D gene. The germline V and J ends were trimmed by 5 bases and 8 bases, with 15 bases remaining between them. The CDR3 is made up of 13 amino acids. Germline V lookup: CDR1 SEHNR, CDR2 FQNEAQ (reference sequence). The CDR3: CASSLVLSEGYTF. The DNA for the CDR3 is TGTGCCAGCAGCCTAGTATTGAGTGAGGGCTACACCTTC.

The chain uses TRBV6-1 and TRBJ1-3; 7 positions match TRBD1. The CDR3 has 15 residues. V gave up 0 bases and J gave up 3 bases; unmatched junction bases: 2. Per the germline V gene, CDR1 is MNHNS and CDR2 is SASEGT. CDR3 DNA sequence: TGTGCCAGCAGTGAAGCGACAGGGCTTGGAAACACCATATATTTT. It is translated as CASSEATGLGNTIYF.

This clone was picked up a small number of times. CDR3 bases: TGTGCCAGCAGCTTAGTCCAGGGCCCCTACGAGCAGTACTTC. Protein sequence: CASSLVQGPYEQYF. The rearrangement joins TRBV7-6 to TRBJ2-7; possible D gene TRBD1, 5 bases. CDR3 length: 14 amino acids. CDR1 is SGHVS and CDR2 is FNYEAQ in the germline V gene. V was shortened by 1 base and J by 2 bases, with 9 bases between the two germline ends.

This clone was detected only a few times. This rearrangement joins TRBV15 to TRBJ1-2, with D maybe TRBD1 (5 bases). Germline V gene sequence: CDR1 LNHNV, CDR2 YYDKDF (reference sequence). There are 15 residues in the CDR3. V lost 0 bases, J lost 5 bases, and 13 bases lay in between. CDR3 bases: TGTGCCACCAGCAGAGATCGGAGGGACCTTTATGGCTACACCTTC. Residues: CATSRDRRDLYGYTF.

This chain connects TRBV14 to TRBJ2-7; D is unresolved. The CDR3 is made up of 12 amino acids. Germline loops: CDR1 SGHDN, CDR2 FVKESK. V dropped 2 bases and J dropped 4 bases, with 6 bases sitting between them. The CDR3 here is CASSQLQYEQYF. The CDR3 region has the DNA TGTGCCAGCAGCCAATTACAATACGAGCAGTACTTC.

This chain connects TRBV18 to TRBJ2-5; TRBD1 might be the D (6 bases). Germline-derived CDR1 and CDR2 are KGHSH and LQKENI. V was shortened by 0 bases and J by 4 bases, with 9 bases between the two germline ends. The CDR3 is made up of 14 amino acids. CDR3 protein: CASSPPRGLETQYF. The CDR3 DNA sequence: TGTGCCAGCTCACCACCAAGGGGGTTAGAGACCCAGTACTTC.

The chain couples TRBV6-5 to TRBJ1-5, with 9 bases identical to TRBD1. Germline V CDR1 and CDR2: MNHEY, SVGAGI. J lost 7 bases, V lost 6 bases, and 7 bases had no gene match. The CDR3 is 14 residues long. The CDR3 is CASRRTGEGQPQHF. In nucleotides, the CDR3 is TGTGCCAGCAGAAGGACAGGGGAAGGGCAGCCCCAGCATTTT.

The chain is built from TRBV11-2 and TRBJ2-7; 8 bases match TRBD1. V shed 3 bases and J 0 bases; nucleotides not matched to a gene: 4. CDR1 and CDR2 (germline): SGHAT, FQNNGV. The CDR3 runs 15 residues. DNA for the CDR3: TGTGCCAGCAGCTTTGGGACAGGCGCCTCCTACGAGCAGTACTTC. Its protein product is CASSFGTGASYEQYF. Together with reference TRBV11-2 and TRBJ2-7, the CDR3 gives the full variable domain: EAGVAQSPRYKIIEKRQSVAFWCNPISGHATLYWYQQILGQGPKLLIQFQNNGVVDDSQLPKDRFSAERLKGVDSTLKIQPAKLEDSAVYLCASSFGTGASYEQYFGPGTRLTVT.

V is TRBV6-5 and J is TRBJ2-3, with D possibly matching TRBD2 (5 bases). Germline V gene data show CDR1 as MNHEY and CDR2 as SVGAGI. This CDR3 region has 13 residues. V lost 8 bases and J 1 base, leaving 10 bases between the germline ends. CDR3 coding DNA: TGTGCCAGCGGGAGAGAGGGCACAGATACGCAGTATTTT. Residues: CASGREGTDTQYF.

V and J are TRBV30 and TRBJ2-7, with TRBD1 matching over 8 bases. V shed 4 bases and J 5 bases; nucleotides not matched to a gene: 7. The CDR3 loop spans 13 amino acids. Germline V gives CDR1 GTSNPN, CDR2 SVGIG (reference sequence). In DNA form, the CDR3 reads TGTGCCTGGACAGGGACAGGATGGGACGAGCAGTACTTC. It codes for CAWTGTGWDEQYF.

CDR3 protein: CAISGLAGAETQYF. CDR3 DNA sequence: TGTGCCATCAGCGGACTAGCGGGAGCAGAGACCCAGTACTTC. This chain links TRBV10-3 with TRBJ2-5; 13 bases match TRBD2. V gave up 6 bases and J gave up 4 bases; unmatched junction bases: 2. The germline gives CDR1 ENHRY, CDR2 SYGVKD. CDR3 length: 14 amino acids.

This clone was seen ten or more times. The chain has TRBV14 and TRBJ2-7; D may be TRBD1 (6 bases). The V end lost 4 bases, the J end lost 3 bases, and 13 bases lay between the germline ends. The CDR3 consists of 14 residues. Germline CDR1 is SGHDN and CDR2 is FVKESK. CDR3 residues: CASSPGHGSYEQYF. CDR3 in DNA: TGTGCCAGCAGCCCGGGACATGGGAGCTACGAGCAGTACTTC.

This clone showed up just once. This chain joins TRBV10-3 and TRBJ2-5; tentatively, D is TRBD1 (6 bases). The V gene lost 6 bases and the J gene lost 5 bases, with 13 bases spanning the gap. In germline, CDR1 is ENHRY, CDR2 SYGVKD. The CDR3 length is 13 residues. The CDR3 here is CAISDTGTETQYF. In nucleotides, the CDR3 is TGTGCCATCAGCGACACAGGGACGGAGACCCAGTACTTC.

In nucleotides, the CDR3 is TGTGCCAGCAAAAAGGGACAGGGGGACTATGGCTACACCTTC. Its translation is CASKKGQGDYGYTF. This rearrangement joins TRBV6-5 to TRBJ1-2, with TRBD1 matching over 11 bases. J was trimmed by 3 bases and V by 7 bases; bases with no gene match: 4. CDR3 size: 14 residues. Germline V gives CDR1 MNHEY, CDR2 SVGAGI.

This clone came up once. The CDR3 DNA follows: TGTGCCAGCAGTGCCGGGACAAATCATCAGCCCCAGCATTTT. It yields the protein CASSAGTNHQPQHF. The gene calls are TRBV28 and TRBJ1-5, with D tentatively TRBD1 (6 bases). In germline, CDR1 is MDHEN, CDR2 SYDVKM. There are 14 residues in the CDR3. V was trimmed by 5 bases and J by 5 bases, leaving 13 bases between them.

The chain couples TRBV9 to TRBJ2-2; 7 bases line up with TRBD1. Germline assignment: CDR1 SGDLS and CDR2 YYNGEE. The ends lost 0 bases at V and 1 base at J; junction bases unmatched: 6. This CDR3 has 17 residues. The CDR3 reads CASSVDRGQLNTGELFF. The CDR3 DNA sequence: TGTGCCAGCAGCGTAGATAGGGGGCAGCTGAACACCGGGGAGCTGTTTTTT.

The chain joins TRBV28 to TRBJ2-1, with 7 bases aligning to TRBD2. Germline trimming cut 6 bases from V and 4 bases from J; bases unmatched to any gene: 12. Germline CDR1 and CDR2: MDHEN and SYDVKM. The CDR3 is made up of 16 amino acids. CDR3 sequence reads: CASSRSGSGEYNEQFF. DNA for the CDR3: TGTGCCAGCAGCCGCTCGGGGAGCGGGGAGTACAATGAGCAGTTCTTC.

The chain links TRBV28 to TRBJ1-5; D is possibly TRBD1 (6 bases). Germline V lookup: CDR1 MDHEN, CDR2 SYDVKM. The CDR3 is 16 amino acids. Trimming left V 2 bases short and J 3 bases short, with 14 bases between. The chain's CDR3 is CASSLPRGQFNQPQHF. The CDR3 DNA follows: TGTGCCAGCAGTTTACCCCGAGGACAGTTCAATCAGCCCCAGCATTTT. Looking up the rest from reference TRBV28 and TRBJ1-5 gives the full variable domain: DVKVTQSSRYLVKRTGEKVFLECVQDMDHENMFWYRQDPGLGLRLIYFSYDVKMKEKGDIPEGYSVSREKKERFSLILESASTNQTSMYLCASSLPRGQFNQPQHFGDGTRLSIL.

The V and J genes are TRBV4-1 and TRBJ1-5; 7 nucleotides agree with TRBD1. J lost 0 bases, V lost 4 bases, and 6 bases had no gene match. This CDR3 contains 16 residues. Looked up from germline, CDR1 is MGHRA and CDR2 is YSYEKL. CDR3 protein: CASSPQQGYSNQPQHF. CDR3 coding DNA: TGCGCCAGCAGCCCCCAACAGGGGTATAGCAATCAGCCCCAGCATTTT.

The chain uses TRBV15 and TRBJ1-4; 7 bases fit TRBD1. The CDR3 extends over 17 amino acids. Germline-derived CDR1 and CDR2 are LNHNV and YYDKDF (reference sequence). J was trimmed by 6 bases and V by 1 base; bases with no gene match: 11. The CDR3 loop reads CATSRGSGQWGDEKLFF. CDR3 coding DNA: TGTGCCACCAGCAGAGGATCGGGACAGTGGGGGGATGAAAAACTGTTTTTT.

The chain uses TRBV28 and TRBJ2-1; tentatively, D is TRBD2 (5 bases). The CDR3 extends over 14 amino acids. V was clipped by 2 bases and J by 6 bases, with 11 bases between them. Germline V gives CDR1 MDHEN, CDR2 SYDVKM. CDR3 nucleotides: TGTGCCAGCAGTTTAGGACTTTTAGGCAATGAGCAGTTCTTC. Translation: CASSLGLLGNEQFF.

This clone was observed a single time. This rearrangement joins TRBV9 to TRBJ2-5, with TRBD1 matching over 12 bases. The CDR3 covers 16 residues. Per the germline V gene, CDR1 is SGDLS and CDR2 is YYNGEE. V gave up 4 bases and J gave up 5 bases; unmatched junction bases: 9. CDR3 DNA sequence: TGTGCCAGCAGCCCGGGACAGGGGGCGAGGAGGGAGACCCAGTACTTC. Its protein product is CASSPGQGARRETQYF.

V and J are TRBV30 and TRBJ1-2; no reliable D call. CDR1 is GTSNPN and CDR2 is SVGIG in the germline V gene (reference sequence). Trimming took 1 base from V and 7 from J, leaving 10 bases between them. This CDR3 region has 12 residues. CDR3 DNA: TGTGCCTGGAGTGGCGGTGATTTTGGCTACACCTTC. Amino acids: CAWSGGDFGYTF.

This rearrangement joins TRBV7-2 to TRBJ2-3; 7 nucleotides agree with TRBD2. The junction had 11 bases not matched to a gene; V was cut back by 1 base and J by 10 bases. The CDR3 consists of 15 residues. In germline, CDR1 is SGHTA, CDR2 FQGNSA. This CDR3 is CASSLVAGEAAPQYF. The CDR3 coding sequence is TGTGCCAGCAGCTTAGTTGCGGGAGAGGCCGCTCCGCAGTATTTT.